These 29 T cell receptor beta chains were all obtained from the same sample, sequenced in a study of HIV-infected patients and healthy controls. Reverse transcription used around 500 ng RNA and constant-region primers for alpha and beta. Each of the alpha and beta chains got its own library through chain-specific third strand synthesis with indices. One entry per CDR3 protein results from TCRdb running MiXCR on the 5' RACE reads. The table records approximately 12,000 distinct CDR3 sequences, approximately 5% of them present only once. Whole blood was used without fractionation, so all unsorted peripheral T cells were included. Sequencing used blood. The receptors derive from an adult in good health.

This clonotype is medium-sized within its sample. DNA for the CDR3: TGTGCCTCCGGAGGGAGAGGGGCGGGTGAAAAACTGTTTTTT. Residues: CASGGRGAGEKLFF. The chain couples TRBV12-3 or TRBV12-4 to TRBJ1-4; D is perhaps TRBD1 (5 bases). The CDR3 is made up of 14 amino acids. V lost 11 bases and J lost 7, with 20 bases in between.

In its sample, this clonotype was seen many times. V gene TRBV6-5 combines with J gene TRBJ2-3; 11 bases fit TRBD1. This CDR3 spans 14 amino acids. J gave up 11 bases and V 8 bases, and 12 bases lay outside the gene matches. The germline CDR1 and CDR2 sequences are MNHEY and SVGAGI. Written as DNA, the CDR3 is TGTGCCAGCGCAGGGGACAGGGGGGTGCGGATGCAGTATTTT. Translating gives CASAGDRGVRMQYF.

This clonotype was detected only a few times. CDR3 nucleotides: TGCAGCGTTGGCCGACTGCCTAGCACAGATACGCAGTATTTT. Its protein is CSVGRLPSTDTQYF. The gene calls are TRBV29-1 and TRBJ2-3; D remains ambiguous. Trimming stripped 4 bases from V and 0 bases from J, with 11 bases between. The CDR3 has 14 residues. CDR1 and CDR2 (germline): SQVTM, ANQGSEA.

This clonotype appeared many times. The rearrangement links TRBV5-4 to TRBJ2-2, with a possible D match to TRBD2 (5 bases). The CDR3 is 15 residues long. CDR1 and CDR2 (germline): SGHNT, YYREEE (reference sequence). With 2 bases removed from V and 0 bases from J, the gap between germline ends came to 8 bases. As DNA, the CDR3 is TGTGCCAGCAGCTTCCCGGGAACGAACACCGGGGAGCTGTTTTTT. As protein: CASSFPGTNTGELFF. Together with reference TRBV5-4 and TRBJ2-2, the CDR3 gives the full variable domain: ETGVTQSPTHLIKTRGQQVTLRCSSQSGHNTVSWYQQALGQGPQFIFQYYREEENGRGNFPPRFSGLQFPNYSSELNVNALELDDSALYLCASSFPGTNTGELFFGEGSRLTVL.

This clonotype ranks as medium-sized (0.01 to 0.1%). The genes are TRBV6-1 and TRBJ2-4; D uncertain. The CDR3 runs to 12 residues. Per germline, CDR1 MNHNS and CDR2 SASEGT. Trimming shortened V by 8 bases and J by 0 bases, and 5 bases separated the two germline ends. The CDR3 here is CASEQAKNIQYF. The DNA of the CDR3 is TGTGCCAGCGAACAAGCCAAAAACATTCAGTACTTC.

This clonotype ranks as medium-sized (0.01 to 0.1%). The chain links TRBV27 to TRBJ2-3; D remains unclear. Trimming removed 4 bases from V and 1 base from J, with 9 bases in between. The germline gives CDR1 MNHEY, CDR2 SMNVEV (reference sequence). This CDR3 spans 14 amino acids. The CDR3 is CASSYQYGTDTQYF. The CDR3 DNA sequence: TGTGCCAGCAGTTACCAGTACGGCACAGATACGCAGTATTTT.

This clonotype was picked up many times. J is TRBJ1-4 and V is TRBV12-3 or TRBV12-4, with 10 bases aligning to TRBD1. CDR3 size: 14 residues. Germline trimming cut 3 bases from V and 7 bases from J; bases unmatched to any gene: 2. The CDR3, as DNA: TGTGCCAGCAGTTTTCGGACAGGGGGTGAAAAACTGTTTTTT. It is translated as CASSFRTGGEKLFF.

Ten or more counts support this clonotype. The V gene is TRBV19, the J gene TRBJ1-2; D may be TRBD1 (5 bases). The CDR3 covers 13 residues. CDR1 LNHDA and CDR2 SQIVND come from the germline V gene (reference sequence). V was trimmed by 5 bases and J by 5 bases, leaving 12 bases between them. CDR3 residues: CASSPPGGYGYTF. The CDR3 coding sequence is TGTGCCAGTAGTCCGCCCGGGGGATATGGCTACACCTTC.

At least ten counts were recorded for this clonotype. The J gene is TRBJ2-5, the V gene TRBV20-1, with D possibly TRBD2 on 6 matching bases. The CDR3 has 14 residues. Looked up from germline, CDR1 is DFQATT and CDR2 is SNEGSKA (reference sequence). The V and J ends lost 0 bases and 4 bases respectively, with 12 bases between them. CDR3 DNA sequence: TGCAGTGCTAGAGATGGACTAATGGGAGAGACCCAGTACTTC. Protein product: CSARDGLMGETQYF.

This clonotype was picked up many times. The J gene is TRBJ1-2, the V gene TRBV6-5; the match to TRBD1 covers 8 bases. Germline V gene data show CDR1 as MNHEY and CDR2 as SVGAGI. V lost 4 bases, J lost 8 bases, and 9 bases stayed unmatched. The CDR3 totals 14 residues. CDR3 DNA sequence: TGTGCCAGCAGTTCCCCGGACAGGGCTCGGGGCTACACCTTC. It specifies CASSSPDRARGYTF.

This clonotype came up a few times. The CDR3 loop reads CASSLLRGTQETQYF. CDR3 sequence (DNA): TGCGCCAGCAGCTTGCTCAGAGGGACCCAAGAGACCCAGTACTTC. The rearrangement joins TRBV5-1 to TRBJ2-5, with D perhaps TRBD1 or TRBD2 (5 bases each). The length of the CDR3 is 15 residues. Germline V lookup: CDR1 SGHRS, CDR2 YFSETQ. V was clipped by 1 base and J by 1 base, with 11 bases between them.

Within the sample, this clonotype is medium-sized. This sequence joins TRBV5-1 and TRBJ2-1; weak D call: TRBD1 (5 bases). Looked up from germline, CDR1 is SGHRS and CDR2 is YFSETQ. V was trimmed by 4 bases and J by 12 bases, leaving 14 bases between them. The CDR3 has 12 residues. The CDR3 coding sequence is TGCGCCAGCAGCACACCGGACAATATGCAGTTCTTC. This sequence encodes CASSTPDNMQFF.

This clonotype is medium-sized. V usage is TRBV24-1 and J usage is TRBJ2-1; D might be TRBD1 (5 bases). The CDR3 loop spans 15 amino acids. V lost 1 base and J lost 4, with 10 bases in between. Germline V gene lookup returns CDR1 KGHDR and CDR2 SFDVKD. CDR3 sequence (DNA): TGTGCCACCAGTGATTTACGAAGGGGATACAATGAGCAGTTCTTC. This codes for CATSDLRRGYNEQFF.

This clonotype was seen ten or more times. The V call is TRBV11-2, the J call TRBJ2-1; TRBD1 aligns across 7 bases. This CDR3 comprises 17 residues. V shed 2 bases, J shed 0 bases, and the junction held 7 bases outside the gene matches. Germline-derived CDR1 and CDR2 are SGHAT and FQNNGV. The CDR3 DNA reads as TGTGCCAGCAGCTTATTCGGGACAGTCAGCTCCTACAATGAGCAGTTCTTC. Translating gives CASSLFGTVSSYNEQFF.

This clonotype appeared many times. V usage is TRBV6-5 and J usage is TRBJ2-1, with D uncertain. Trimming cost V 6 bases and J 4 bases, with 4 bases left between them. The CDR3 totals 11 residues. Germline values: CDR1 MNHEY, CDR2 SVGAGI. CDR3 DNA sequence: TGTGCCAGCAGGGGATACAATGAGCAGTTCTTC. Protein product: CASRGYNEQFF.

This clonotype was detected many times. The chain couples TRBV5-1 to TRBJ2-1; TRBD1 matches at 7 bases. The CDR3 has 15 residues. Germline-derived CDR1 and CDR2 are SGHRS and YFSETQ. The V gene end was trimmed by 0 bases and the J gene end by 2 bases; junction bases not matched to a gene: 2. The CDR3 DNA reads TGCGCCAGCAGCTTGGGACAGGGACCCTACAATGAGCAGTTCTTC. It codes for CASSLGQGPYNEQFF.

This clonotype has at least ten counts. The V and J genes are TRBV10-3 and TRBJ2-5, with D maybe TRBD1 (5 bases). CDR1 is ENHRY and CDR2 is SYGVKD in the germline V gene. The V gene lost 2 bases and the J gene lost 4 bases, with 5 bases spanning the gap. The CDR3 length is 12 residues. CDR3 DNA sequence: TGTGCCATCAGTGAGAGGGGAGAGACCCAGTACTTC. It encodes CAISERGETQYF.

There are many counts of this clonotype. The V call is TRBV7-9, the J call TRBJ2-1, with TRBD2 identical over 8 bases. Germline V gene data show CDR1 as SEHNR and CDR2 as FQNEAQ (reference sequence). The CDR3 is made up of 15 amino acids. The J segment lost 0 bases and the V segment lost 3 bases, leaving 1 base of the junction unmatched. In DNA form, the CDR3 reads TGTGCCAGCAGCTTTCGGGGGGGCTCCTACAATGAGCAGTTCTTC. This translates into CASSFRGGSYNEQFF.

This chain links TRBV12-3 or TRBV12-4 with TRBJ1-5, with D maybe TRBD1 (6 bases). Trimming stripped 5 bases from V and 0 bases from J, with 11 bases between. This CDR3 contains 15 residues. CDR3 amino acids: CASSLGGSSNQPQHF. In nucleotides, the CDR3 is TGTGCCAGCAGTCTTGGGGGCAGTAGCAATCAGCCCCAGCATTTT.

Relative to its sample, this clonotype is medium-sized. The rearrangement links TRBV6-5 to TRBJ2-5, with D possibly being TRBD2 (6 bases). This CDR3 has 11 residues. Germline V gene lookup returns CDR1 MNHEY and CDR2 SVGAGI. Trimming took off 8 bases at V and 9 bases at J, with 13 bases between the two ends. CDR3 DNA: TGTGCCAGCCAAACTGGAGGGGCCCAGTACTTC. Translation gives CASQTGGAQYF.

The CDR3 DNA follows: TGTGCCAGCAGTGTTACTGCGTCTCGTTCTGAAGCTTTCTTT. Translation gives CASSVTASRSEAFF. This chain joins TRBV2 and TRBJ1-1; D remains unclear. This CDR3 region has 14 residues. V gave up 4 bases and J gave up 6 bases, with 15 bases separating them. The germline gives CDR1 SNHLY, CDR2 FYNNEI.

The sample holds many counts of this clonotype. V gene TRBV7-6 combines with J gene TRBJ2-7, with TRBD1 as a possible D gene (5 bases). Germline V gene sequence: CDR1 SGHVS, CDR2 FNYEAQ. Trimming removed 5 bases at V and 5 bases at J, with 19 bases between. This CDR3 comprises 15 residues. The CDR3: CASSRGVGGVDEQYF. The DNA for the CDR3 is TGTGCCAGCAGCAGGGGTGTGGGCGGAGTGGACGAGCAGTACTTC. Combining the CDR3 with reference TRBV7-6 and TRBJ2-7 gives the whole variable domain GAGVSQSPRYKVTKRGQDVALRCDPISGHVSLYWYRQALGQGPEFLTYFNYEAQQDKSGLPNDRFSAERPEGSISTLTIQRTEQRDSAMYRCASSRGVGGVDEQYFGPGTRLTVT.

This clonotype was picked up many times. The chain joins TRBV6-5 to TRBJ2-5; no definite D call. The ends were cut back, 6 bases at V and 3 bases at J, with 11 bases in the middle. In germline, CDR1 is MNHEY, CDR2 SVGAGI. This CDR3 has 13 amino acids. Written as DNA, the CDR3 is TGTGCCAGCAGGACTGGTGGGGAAGAGACCCAGTACTTC. Protein product: CASRTGGEETQYF.

This clonotype came up a few times. This chain connects TRBV27 to TRBJ1-6, with 8 bases identical to TRBD1. CDR3 length: 16 residues. Germline V lookup: CDR1 MNHEY, CDR2 SMNVEV (reference sequence). V dropped 5 bases and J dropped 7; count of bases not matched to a gene: 10. The DNA for the CDR3 is TGTGCCAGCAGTATATACCGGGACAGGCTCAATTCACCCCTCCACTTT. This codes for CASSIYRDRLNSPLHF.

By its share, this clonotype is medium-sized. This chain links TRBV2 with TRBJ2-5; D not resolved. The CDR3 has 13 amino acids. The germline CDR1 and CDR2 sequences are SNHLY and FYNNEI. Trimming took off 4 bases at V and 7 bases at J, with 13 bases between the two ends. The CDR3 sequence is CASSATRILTQYF. As DNA, the CDR3 is TGTGCCAGCAGTGCGACCCGGATCCTGACCCAGTACTTC.

The table lists this clonotype with many counts. This chain joins TRBV12-3 or TRBV12-4 and TRBJ2-1; 9 bases are a match to TRBD2. The CDR3 is 13 amino acids. V dropped 10 bases and J dropped 5; count of bases not matched to a gene: 6. The DNA for the CDR3 is TGTGCCACCGGGCGGGGGGGGGACAATGAGCAGTTCTTC. It is translated as CATGRGGDNEQFF.

By frequency in the sample, this clonotype is medium-sized. This rearrangement joins TRBV5-1 to TRBJ1-1; TRBD1 is a possible D gene (5 bases). The CDR3 covers 15 residues. In germline, CDR1 is SGHRS, CDR2 YFSETQ. The V end lost 6 bases, the J end lost 1 base, and 16 bases lay between the germline ends. CDR3 protein: CASILGDLRNTEAFF. CDR3 in DNA: TGCGCCAGCATACTTGGGGACCTTAGGAACACTGAAGCTTTCTTT.

This clonotype has just a few counts. The V call is TRBV5-1, the J call TRBJ2-1; TRBD2 aligns across 8 bases. The V gene end was trimmed by 0 bases and the J gene end by 4 bases; junction bases not matched to a gene: 3. This CDR3 has 15 amino acids. Looked up from germline, CDR1 is SGHRS and CDR2 is YFSETQ. CDR3 DNA sequence: TGCGCCAGCAGCTTGGCCGGGGGGGAGTACAATGAGCAGTTCTTC. Its protein product is CASSLAGGEYNEQFF. The complete variable domain, with remaining parts taken from reference TRBV5-1 and TRBJ2-1, reads KAGVTQTPRYLIKTRGQQVTLSCSPISGHRSVSWYQQTPGQGLQFLFEYFSETQRNKGNFPGRFSGRQFSNSRSEMNVSTLELGDSALYLCASSLAGGEYNEQFFGPGTRLTVL.

This clonotype rates as medium-sized. V is TRBV6-5 and J is TRBJ2-3; D not certain. Germline V gene sequence: CDR1 MNHEY, CDR2 SVGAGI. The CDR3 extends over 12 amino acids. Trimming took 4 bases from V and 7 from J, leaving 9 bases between them. In DNA, the CDR3 is TGTGCCAGCAGTTCCCCCCGAAATACGCAGTATTTT. Translating gives CASSSPRNTQYF.